These 5 T cell receptor beta chains were sequenced from one sample in a study of beta chain features in type 1 diabetes. The whole isolated RNA underwent reverse transcription, so sequencing captured expressed TCRB transcripts. Assay used: immunoSEQ multiplex PCR; TCRdb lists only in-frame clones, some missing. The sample contains hundreds of thousands of clones, roughly an eighth of which appear only once. Sequencing was performed on naive CD4+ T cells from blood. The receptors here all came from a man younger than 30 in good health.

This clone was found a few times. This chain links TRBV5-1 with TRBJ2-5; the match to TRBD2 covers 13 bases. CDR3 length equals 18 residues. Germline V gene lookup returns CDR1 SGHRS and CDR2 YFSETQ. The V gene end was trimmed by 0 bases and the J gene end by 0 bases; junction bases not matched to a gene: 5. The CDR3 protein is CASSLGLAGGLYQETQYF. In nucleotides, the CDR3 is TGCGCCAGCAGCTTGGGACTAGCGGGGGGTCTGTACCAAGAGACCCAGTACTTC.

This clone appeared a few times. V gene TRBV4-3 combines with J gene TRBJ1-3; D is unresolved. The CDR3 sequence is 13 residues long. Trimming pared 1 base from V and 4 bases from J, leaving 5 bases between. Germline V lookup: CDR1 LGHNA, CDR2 YSLEER. The CDR3 DNA reads as TGCGCCAGCAGCCAAGCGCGAGGAAACACCATATATTTT. This sequence encodes CASSQARGNTIYF.

This clone came up a few times. The chain recombines TRBV30 with TRBJ2-3; 8 bases are a match to TRBD2. V lost 6 bases, J lost 3 bases, and 11 bases stayed unmatched. Per the germline V gene, CDR1 is GTSNPN and CDR2 is SVGIG (reference sequence). This CDR3 has 15 amino acids. The CDR3 spells CACSGVAGITDTQYF. The DNA for the CDR3 is TGTGCCTGCTCGGGTGTAGCGGGAATAACAGATACGCAGTATTTT. The variable domain in full, completed from reference TRBV30 and TRBJ2-3, reads SQTIHQWPATLVQPVGSPLSLECTVEGTSNPNLYWYRQAAGRGLQLLFYSVGIGQISSEVPQNLSASRPQDRQFILSSKKLLLSDSGFYLCACSGVAGITDTQYFGPGTRLTVL.

The V gene is TRBV6-6, the J gene TRBJ2-3; the match to TRBD1 covers 7 bases. The CDR3 length is 13 residues. Germline CDR1 reads MNHNY; CDR2 reads SVGAGI (reference sequence). With V trimmed by 0 bases and J by 6 bases, 0 bases remained unmatched. CDR3 DNA sequence: TGTGCCAGCAGTTACTCGACAGGGGATACGCAGTATTTT. Amino acid sequence: CASSYSTGDTQYF.

This clone was detected only a few times. This chain links TRBV15 with TRBJ2-3; 9 bases agree with TRBD2. Germline trimming cut 1 base from V and 1 base from J; bases unmatched to any gene: 3. Germline values: CDR1 LNHNV, CDR2 YYDKDF (reference sequence). The CDR3 sequence is 16 residues long. The CDR3: CATSRALAGGTDTQYF. The CDR3 DNA follows: TGTGCCACCAGCAGAGCATTAGCGGGAGGCACAGATACGCAGTATTTT.